Reported below is one TCR beta chain. Its target is unknown. The CDR3 extends over 15 amino acids. V was cut by 4 bases and J by 0 bases, with 12 bases left in between. Germline values: CDR1 MGHRA, CDR2 YSYEKL. This record belongs to a study of cytomegalovirus exposure and HLA in healthy donors. Use of 60 Vbeta and 13 Jbeta primers characterized the PCR. Clones were sequenced by immunoSEQ multiplex PCR, and TCRdb holds only the in-frame ones, with some missing. The sample's table shows around 140,000 clones. Study-wide results and caveats: Several V segments, TRBV6-2 and TRBV6-3 among them, could not be told apart and were dropped. Analyzed later, association rates of TCRs varied across HLA loci, with DRB1 most and HLA-C fewest. The study put some 160 TCR beta chains on its list as cytomegalovirus-associated.

The sample taken for sequencing was PBMCs. This TCR came from a woman aged 40 to 50 in good health and CMV-seronegative. The genes are TRBV4-1 and TRBJ1-1; the D gene is possibly TRBD1 (6 bases). CDR3 sequence (DNA): TGCGCCAGCAGCCTCTCGGACAGTTTGAACACTGAAGCTTTCTTT. Translating it yields CASSLSDSLNTEAFF.